This T cell receptor beta chain stems from a study of cytomegalovirus exposure and HLA in healthy donors. General study points: Most TCRs appeared rarely, but some public TCRs recurred in many donors. Later work showed greater clonal expansion in HLA-associated TCR beta chains than in equally common others. In a later analysis, the majority of CMV-associated beta chains seemingly showed HLA restriction.

This clone was detected only a few times. The antigen is not known. This CDR3 has 13 residues. V was pared by 4 bases and J by 0 bases, with 6 bases between. CDR1 and CDR2 (germline): SGHTA, FQGTGA. Unrecorded immune exposures were likely, despite nominal health at sampling. PCR involved 60 Vbeta and 13 Jbeta primers. Produced via immunoSEQ multiplex PCR; TCRdb's table is partial and in-frame only. The sample lists about 160,000 clones, roughly 79% seen once, with roughly 6.4% in the top ten. V usage is TRBV7-3 and J usage is TRBJ1-1; tentative D call: TRBD1 (5 bases). The source of this sequence is a middle-aged woman in good health and CMV-seropositive. The sample was PBMCs. The CDR3 loop reads CASSSTVNTEAFF. CDR3 bases: TGTGCCAGCAGCTCGACAGTGAACACTGAAGCTTTCTTT. The full variable domain, rest sourced from reference TRBV7-3 and TRBJ1-1, is GAGVSQTPSNKVTEKGKYVELRCDPISGHTALYWYRQSLGQGPEFLIYFQGTGAADDSGLPNDRFFAVRPEGSVSTLKIQRTERGDSAVYLCASSSTVNTEAFFGQGTRLTVV.